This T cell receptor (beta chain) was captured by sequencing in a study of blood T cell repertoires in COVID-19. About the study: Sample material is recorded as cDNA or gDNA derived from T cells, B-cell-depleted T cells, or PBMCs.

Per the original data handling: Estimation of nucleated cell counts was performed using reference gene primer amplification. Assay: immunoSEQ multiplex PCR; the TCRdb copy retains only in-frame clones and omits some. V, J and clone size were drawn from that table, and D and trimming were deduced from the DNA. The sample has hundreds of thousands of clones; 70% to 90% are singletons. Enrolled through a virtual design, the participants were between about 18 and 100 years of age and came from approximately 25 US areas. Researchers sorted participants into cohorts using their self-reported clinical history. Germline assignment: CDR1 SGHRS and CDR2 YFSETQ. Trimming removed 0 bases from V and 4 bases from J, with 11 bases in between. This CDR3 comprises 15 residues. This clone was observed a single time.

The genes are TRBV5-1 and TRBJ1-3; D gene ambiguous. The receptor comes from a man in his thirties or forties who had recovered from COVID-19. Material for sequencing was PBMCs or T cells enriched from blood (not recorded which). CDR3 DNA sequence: TGCGCCAGCAGCTTGGTCCCGGGATCCGGAAACACCATATATTTT. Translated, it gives CASSLVPGSGNTIYF.